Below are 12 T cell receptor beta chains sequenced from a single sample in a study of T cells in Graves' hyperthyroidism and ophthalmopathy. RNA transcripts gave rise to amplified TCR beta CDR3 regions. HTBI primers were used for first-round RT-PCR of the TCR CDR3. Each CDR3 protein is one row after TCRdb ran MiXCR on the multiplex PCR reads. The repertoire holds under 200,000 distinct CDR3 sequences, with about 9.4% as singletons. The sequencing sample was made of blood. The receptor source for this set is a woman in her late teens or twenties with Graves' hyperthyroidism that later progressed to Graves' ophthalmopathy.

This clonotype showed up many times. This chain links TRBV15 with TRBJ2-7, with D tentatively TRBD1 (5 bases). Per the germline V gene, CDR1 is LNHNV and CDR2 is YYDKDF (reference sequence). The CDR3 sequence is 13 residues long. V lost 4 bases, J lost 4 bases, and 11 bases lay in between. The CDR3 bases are TGTGCCACCAGCATACAGAGACAGTACGAGCAGTACTTC. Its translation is CATSIQRQYEQYF.

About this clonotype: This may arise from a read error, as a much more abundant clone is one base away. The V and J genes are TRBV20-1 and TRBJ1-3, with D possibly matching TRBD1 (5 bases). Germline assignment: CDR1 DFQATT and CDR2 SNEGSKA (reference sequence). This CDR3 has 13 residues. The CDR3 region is CGKSGQFGNTLYF. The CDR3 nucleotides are TGCGGGAAATCAGGGCAATTTGGAAACACCCTATATTTT.

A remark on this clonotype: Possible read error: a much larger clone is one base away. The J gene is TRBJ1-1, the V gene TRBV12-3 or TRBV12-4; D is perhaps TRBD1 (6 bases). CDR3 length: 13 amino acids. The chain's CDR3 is CASTPGQNTGAFF. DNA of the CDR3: TGTGCCAGCACTCCGGGACAAAACACTGGAGCTTTCTTT.

The CDR3, as DNA: TGTGCCAGTACCCATGGTGATCACCTTGAGCAGTTCTTC. Residues: CASTHGDHLEQFF. The chain combines TRBV19 with TRBJ2-1; D ambiguous. V lost 7 bases, J lost 9 bases, and 16 bases lay in between. The length of the CDR3 is 13 residues. CDR1 is LNHDA, CDR2 SQIVND, per germline (reference sequence).

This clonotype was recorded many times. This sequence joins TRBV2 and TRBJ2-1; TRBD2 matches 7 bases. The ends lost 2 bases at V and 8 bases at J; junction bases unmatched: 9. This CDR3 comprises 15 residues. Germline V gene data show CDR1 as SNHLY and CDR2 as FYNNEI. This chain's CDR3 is CASSERTGGGDEQFF. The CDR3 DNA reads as TGTGCCAGCAGTGAACGTACGGGAGGTGGAGATGAGCAGTTCTTC.

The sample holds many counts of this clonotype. The CDR3 coding sequence is TGTGCCAGCAAAAACACAGGGTCAAGCTATGGCTACACCTTC. It yields the protein CASKNTGSSYGYTF. The rearrangement joins TRBV27 to TRBJ1-2; possibly TRBD1 for D (6 bases). The CDR3 runs to 14 residues. The V and J ends lost 7 bases and 4 bases respectively, with 16 bases between them. Germline-derived CDR1 and CDR2 are MNHEY and SMNVEV (reference sequence).

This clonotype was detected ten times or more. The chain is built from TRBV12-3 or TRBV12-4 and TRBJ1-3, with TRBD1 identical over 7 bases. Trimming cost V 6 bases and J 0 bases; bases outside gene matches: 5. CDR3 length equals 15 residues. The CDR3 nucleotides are TGTGCCAGCAGGGGGGACAGTTACTCTGGAAACACCATATATTTT. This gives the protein CASRGDSYSGNTIYF.

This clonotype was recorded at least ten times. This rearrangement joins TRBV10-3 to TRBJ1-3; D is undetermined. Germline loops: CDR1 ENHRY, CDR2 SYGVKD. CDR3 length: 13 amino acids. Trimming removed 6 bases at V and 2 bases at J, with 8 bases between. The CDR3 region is CAIRPGAGNTIYF. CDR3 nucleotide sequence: TGTGCCATCAGGCCTGGCGCTGGAAACACCATATATTTT.

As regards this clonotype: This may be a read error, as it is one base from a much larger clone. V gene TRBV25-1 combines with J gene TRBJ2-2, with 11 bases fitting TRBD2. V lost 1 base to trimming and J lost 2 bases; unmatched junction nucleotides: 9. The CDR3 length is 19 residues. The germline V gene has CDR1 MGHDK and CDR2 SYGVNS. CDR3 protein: CASSEFGASGGTNTGELFF. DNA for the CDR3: TGTGCCAGCAGTGAATTTGGGGCTAGCGGGGGGACTAACACCGGGGAGCTGTTTTTT.

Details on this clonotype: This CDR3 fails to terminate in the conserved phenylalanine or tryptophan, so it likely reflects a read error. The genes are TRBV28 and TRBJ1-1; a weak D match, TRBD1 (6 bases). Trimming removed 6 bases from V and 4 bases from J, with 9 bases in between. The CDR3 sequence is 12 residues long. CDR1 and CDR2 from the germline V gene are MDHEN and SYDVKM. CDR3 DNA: TGTGCCAGCAGCCGAGGGGGCACTGAAGCTTTCCTT. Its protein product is CASSRGGTEAFL.

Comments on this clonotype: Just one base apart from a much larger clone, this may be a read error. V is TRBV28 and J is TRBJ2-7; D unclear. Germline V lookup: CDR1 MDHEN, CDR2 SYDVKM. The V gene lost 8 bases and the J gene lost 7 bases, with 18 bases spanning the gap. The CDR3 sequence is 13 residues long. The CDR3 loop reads CASPYGLDREQYF. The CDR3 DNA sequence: TGTGCCAGCCCCTATGGATTGGATCGGGAGCAGTACTTC.

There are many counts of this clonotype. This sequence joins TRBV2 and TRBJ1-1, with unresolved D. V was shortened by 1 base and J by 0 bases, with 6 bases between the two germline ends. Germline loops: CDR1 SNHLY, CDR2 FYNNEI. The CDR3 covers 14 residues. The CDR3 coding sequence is TGTGCCAGCAGTGAAGAGGGTTTGAACACTGAAGCTTTCTTT. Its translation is CASSEEGLNTEAFF.